The 24 T cell receptor beta chains below come from one sample, sequenced in a study of T-cell reconstitution after alpha-beta-depleted transplantation in children. Using unique molecular identifiers, the investigators prepared the TCRbeta library. A single record per CDR3 protein comes from TCRdb applying MiXCR to the PCR reads. The data show about 690,000 distinct CDR3 sequences, roughly 15% seen once. Sequencing was performed on PBMCs from the stem cell graft donor, taken from the stem cell graft. All receptors come from a human donor who donated a stem cell graft to a child with acute myeloid leukemia.

This clonotype came up a few times. The chain uses TRBV19 and TRBJ2-4, with 11 bases lining up with TRBD2. Germline trimming cut 5 bases from V and 8 bases from J; bases unmatched to any gene: 8. CDR3 length: 15 amino acids. The germline V gene has CDR1 LNHDA and CDR2 SQIVND (reference sequence). CDR3 sequence reads: CASSPLPTSGDIQYF. CDR3 nucleotide sequence: TGTGCCAGTAGTCCCCTTCCGACTAGCGGGGACATTCAGTACTTC.

The sample holds a few counts of this clonotype. J is TRBJ2-1 and V is TRBV20-1, with D perhaps TRBD2 (5 bases). The CDR3 is made up of 15 amino acids. Germline-derived CDR1 and CDR2 are DFQATT and SNEGSKA (reference sequence). Trimming shortened V by 2 bases and J by 5 bases, and 16 bases separated the two germline ends. The chain's CDR3 is CSARTNSVRNNEQFF. Here the CDR3 DNA reads TGCAGTGCTAGAACAAATAGCGTCAGGAACAATGAGCAGTTCTTC.

This chain links TRBV15 with TRBJ1-4; D may be TRBD1 (5 bases). The CDR3 length is 15 residues. CDR1 is LNHNV and CDR2 is YYDKDF in the germline V gene (reference sequence). V was pared by 5 bases and J by 3 bases, with 13 bases between. CDR3 in amino acids: CATSPRDGPNEKLFF. The DNA of the CDR3 is TGTGCCACCAGCCCCCGGGACGGACCTAATGAAAAACTGTTTTTT.

There are many counts of this clonotype. The chain recombines TRBV4-3 with TRBJ2-3; possible D gene TRBD1, 6 bases. Between the trimmed V and J ends, which lost 4 bases and 4 bases, there was a span of 12 bases. This CDR3 contains 14 residues. Germline values: CDR1 LGHNA, CDR2 YSLEER. This CDR3 reads CASSPSPGADTQYF. Here the CDR3 DNA reads TGCGCCAGCAGCCCAAGTCCAGGGGCAGATACGCAGTATTTT.

The chain recombines TRBV12-3 or TRBV12-4 with TRBJ2-1, with D perhaps matching TRBD2 (6 bases). The CDR3 totals 13 residues. Trimming removed 9 bases at V and 9 bases at J, with 18 bases between. The CDR3 protein is CASRKPGRSEQFF. CDR3 in DNA: TGTGCCAGTCGTAAGCCCGGGAGAAGTGAGCAGTTCTTC.

This clonotype was detected only once. The chain uses TRBV11-2 and TRBJ2-5; 7 bases fit TRBD2. Germline CDR1 reads SGHAT; CDR2 reads FQNNGV. This CDR3 is 16 amino acids long. The ends lost 1 base at V and 4 bases at J; junction bases unmatched: 9. The chain's CDR3 is CASSLGLRGRGETQYF. The CDR3 bases are TGTGCCAGCAGCTTAGGGCTCCGAGGGAGGGGAGAGACCCAGTACTTC.

This clonotype has a count of ten or more. The chain couples TRBV20-1 to TRBJ1-6; D gene unclear. The V end was cut by 3 bases, the J end by 4 bases, with 10 bases between. CDR3 length equals 14 residues. Germline CDR1 reads DFQATT; CDR2 reads SNEGSKA (reference sequence). The CDR3 sequence is CSARAYSYNSPLHF. CDR3 coding DNA: TGCAGTGCTAGGGCTTACTCATATAATTCACCCCTCCACTTT.

Ten or more counts support this clonotype. The chain's CDR3 is CAISDPGGFNQPQHF. Written as DNA, the CDR3 is TGTGCCATCAGTGACCCAGGGGGCTTCAATCAGCCCCAGCATTTT. This chain links TRBV10-3 with TRBJ1-5; 8 bases match TRBD1. The CDR3 extends over 15 amino acids. Germline V gives CDR1 ENHRY, CDR2 SYGVKD. V gave up 3 bases and J gave up 3 bases; unmatched junction bases: 4.

There are a few counts of this clonotype. This chain uses TRBV5-1 with TRBJ2-3; 9 bases are shared with TRBD2. V lost 4 bases and J lost 0; bases outside the gene matches: 6. Germline CDR1 is SGHRS and CDR2 is YFSETQ. The CDR3 spans 16 residues. The CDR3 DNA sequence: TGCGCCAGCAGCCCCCACAGCGGGGGGAGCACAGATACGCAGTATTTT. Its protein is CASSPHSGGSTDTQYF.

This clonotype has a handful of counts. The chain combines TRBV20-1 with TRBJ1-1, with 8 bases that match TRBD1. CDR3 length equals 15 residues. The V gene's germline CDR1 is DFQATT and CDR2 SNEGSKA (reference sequence). The V gene end was trimmed by 3 bases and the J gene end by 0 bases; junction bases not matched to a gene: 6. CDR3 DNA sequence: TGCAGTGCTAGCGGCAGGGGGCAGGTGAACACTGAAGCTTTCTTT. This gives the protein CSASGRGQVNTEAFF.

This clonotype was detected a few times. The gene calls are TRBV7-8 and TRBJ2-5; the D gene could be TRBD1 or TRBD2 (6 bases each). The CDR3 has 15 residues. Trimming left V 3 bases short and J 7 bases short, with 18 bases between. Germline loops: CDR1 SGHVS, CDR2 FQNEAQ. CDR3 nucleotides: TGTGCCAGCAGCTTGAACAGGGAAAGGGGGGTGACCCAGTACTTC. The encoded protein is CASSLNRERGVTQYF.

This clonotype occurred a few times. V and J are TRBV13 and TRBJ2-4, with a tentative D call TRBD2 (5 bases). V lost 5 bases, J lost 0 bases, and 17 bases lay in between. CDR3 length equals 17 residues. Germline CDR1 and CDR2: PRHDT and FYEKMQ (reference sequence). Here the CDR3 DNA reads TGTGCCAGCAGCGTTAACGGGAAGTTATTAGCCAAAAACATTCAGTACTTC. Amino acid sequence: CASSVNGKLLAKNIQYF.

This clonotype has at least ten counts. The J gene is TRBJ1-2, the V gene TRBV20-1, with D perhaps matching TRBD1 (6 bases). Germline lookup yields CDR1 DFQATT and CDR2 SNEGSKA (reference sequence). This CDR3 region has 16 residues. Trimming took 6 bases from V and 4 from J, leaving 24 bases between them. This CDR3 is CSAPWGRHSPGYGYTF. The DNA of the CDR3 is TGCAGTGCCCCCTGGGGGCGACATTCCCCAGGCTATGGCTACACCTTC.

This clonotype has just a few counts. The V gene is TRBV12-3 or TRBV12-4, the J gene TRBJ2-7, with 15 bases fitting TRBD2. Trimming removed 6 bases from V and 4 bases from J; junction bases left unmatched: 4. This CDR3 contains 15 residues. CDR3 sequence reads: CASSGTSGGQYEQYF. DNA of the CDR3: TGTGCCAGCAGCGGGACTAGCGGGGGGCAGTACGAGCAGTACTTC.

This clonotype has at least ten counts. The CDR3, as DNA: TGCAGTGCTTATAAGACAGGCCCCAGCGAGCAGTACGTC. This gives the protein CSAYKTGPSEQYV. The chain combines TRBV20-1 with TRBJ2-7, with D tentatively TRBD1 (6 bases). The CDR3 covers 13 residues. The ends were cut back, 5 bases at V and 6 bases at J, with 17 bases in the middle. Germline loops: CDR1 DFQATT, CDR2 SNEGSKA (reference sequence).

This sequence joins TRBV4-3 and TRBJ1-1; D possibly corresponds to TRBD1 (5 bases). Germline CDR1 is LGHNA and CDR2 is YSLEER. The CDR3 spans 15 residues. Trimming shortened V by 0 bases and J by 3 bases, and 11 bases separated the two germline ends. CDR3 sequence (DNA): TGCGCCAGCAGCCAAGATGGGGGGGACTACACTGAAGCTTTCTTT. It codes for CASSQDGGDYTEAFF.

The chain carries TRBV15 and TRBJ1-4; a weak D match, TRBD1 (5 bases). Trimming took 3 bases from V and 10 from J, leaving 12 bases between them. Germline CDR1 is LNHNV and CDR2 is YYDKDF (reference sequence). This CDR3 has 13 amino acids. CDR3 loop: CATSSLSRGKLFF. Written as DNA, the CDR3 is TGTGCCACCAGCAGTCTTAGTAGGGGAAAACTGTTTTTT.

The chain carries TRBV5-1 and TRBJ2-5; possible D gene TRBD1, 5 bases. The CDR3 has 15 residues. In germline, CDR1 is SGHRS, CDR2 YFSETQ. V shed 3 bases and J shed 7 bases, with 19 bases lying between them. CDR3 sequence reads: CASSSEQVPKVTQYF. The CDR3 nucleotides read TGCGCCAGCAGCTCAGAACAGGTCCCGAAAGTGACCCAGTACTTC.

This clonotype was counted between two and nine times. The chain is built from TRBV10-2 and TRBJ1-4, with D hard to call. The CDR3 sequence is 12 residues long. CDR1 WSHSY and CDR2 SAAADI come from the germline V gene. The V and J ends lost 6 bases and 3 bases respectively, with 5 bases between them. CDR3 residues: CASRGPNEKLFF. In DNA, the CDR3 is TGCGCCAGCAGGGGCCCTAATGAAAAACTGTTTTTT.

There are many counts of this clonotype. The V and J genes are TRBV9 and TRBJ2-1; 8 bases align to TRBD2. Germline trimming cut 5 bases from V and 3 bases from J; bases unmatched to any gene: 4. Germline loops: CDR1 SGDLS, CDR2 YYNGEE. The CDR3 runs 14 residues. CDR3 region: CASRPLAVYNEQFF. The CDR3 DNA follows: TGTGCCAGCAGACCACTAGCGGTCTACAATGAGCAGTTCTTC. The variable domain in full, with the rest retrieved from reference TRBV9 and TRBJ2-1, is DSGVTQTPKHLITATGQRVTLRCSPRSGDLSVYWYQQSLDQGLQFLIQYYNGEERAKGNILERFSAQQFPDLHSELNLSSLELGDSALYFCASRPLAVYNEQFFGPGTRLTVL.

The chain links TRBV7-9 to TRBJ2-3; weak D call: TRBD2 (5 bases). V dropped 7 bases and J dropped 0 bases, with 14 bases sitting between them. Per germline, CDR1 SEHNR and CDR2 FQNEAQ (reference sequence). The CDR3 sequence is 15 residues long. The CDR3 region has the DNA TGTGCCAGCACCCAACGGGGTTCTAGCACAGATACGCAGTATTTT. Residues: CASTQRGSSTDTQYF. Complete variable domain (other parts from reference TRBV7-9 and TRBJ2-3): DTGVSQNPRHKITKRGQNVTFRCDPISEHNRLYWYRQTLGQGPEFLTYFQNEAQLEKSRLLSDRFSAERPKGSFSTLEIQRTEQGDSAMYLCASTQRGSSTDTQYFGPGTRLTVL.

V gene TRBV7-9 combines with J gene TRBJ1-1; TRBD1 agrees at 9 bases. Germline V gene lookup returns CDR1 SEHNR and CDR2 FQNEAQ (reference sequence). The CDR3 is 17 residues long. The junction had 14 bases not matched to a gene; V was cut back by 4 bases and J by 5 bases. The CDR3: CASSSSTGGWGRTEAFF. The CDR3 bases are TGTGCCAGCAGCTCCTCTACAGGGGGCTGGGGTCGGACTGAAGCTTTCTTT. Full variable domain (missing parts from reference TRBV7-9 and TRBJ1-1): DTGVSQNPRHKITKRGQNVTFRCDPISEHNRLYWYRQTLGQGPEFLTYFQNEAQLEKSRLLSDRFSAERPKGSFSTLEIQRTEQGDSAMYLCASSSSTGGWGRTEAFFGQGTRLTVV.

This clonotype showed up many times. The chain employs TRBV20-1 and TRBJ1-1; TRBD1 might be the D (6 bases). This CDR3 contains 14 residues. V dropped 0 bases and J dropped 4 bases, with 12 bases sitting between them. Germline V gene lookup returns CDR1 DFQATT and CDR2 SNEGSKA (reference sequence). Written as DNA, the CDR3 is TGCAGTGCTAGAGATTTACGAGGGGGCACTGAAGCTTTCTTT. Its translation: CSARDLRGGTEAFF.

In this sample, this clonotype turned up many times. The rearrangement links TRBV12-3 or TRBV12-4 to TRBJ2-7; D remains ambiguous. The CDR3 runs 11 residues. Trimming stripped 5 bases from V and 5 bases from J, with 7 bases between. DNA of the CDR3: TGTGCCAGCAGTACACTTGACGAGCAGTACTTC. This sequence encodes CASSTLDEQYF.